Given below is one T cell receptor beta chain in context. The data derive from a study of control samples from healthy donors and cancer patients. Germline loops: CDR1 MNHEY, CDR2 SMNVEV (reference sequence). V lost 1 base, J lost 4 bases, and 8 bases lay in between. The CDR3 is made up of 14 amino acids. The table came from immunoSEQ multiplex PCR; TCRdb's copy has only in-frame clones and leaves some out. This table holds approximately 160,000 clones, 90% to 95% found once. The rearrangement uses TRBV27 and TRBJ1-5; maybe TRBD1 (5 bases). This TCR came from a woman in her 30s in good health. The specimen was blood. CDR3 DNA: TGTGCCAGCAGTTTATTCGGGGGGAATCAGCCCCAGCATTTT. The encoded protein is CASSLFGGNQPQHF.